This TCR beta chain appears in the sequencing data of a study of blood T cell repertoires in COVID-19 (dated by TCRdb to 2018 to 2020). General notes on the study: Collaborator samples came from the United States, Italy and Spain and covered acute and convalescent phases of COVID-19. The prospective study material was composed of cDNA or gDNA derived from T cells, B-cell-depleted T cells, or PBMCs. The dataset comprised deeply sampled blood TCRbeta repertoires from subjects exposed to, actively infected with, or recovered from COVID-19. The repertoires were released in a freely available public database intended as a resource for research on the immune response to SARS-CoV-2. Samples came from the ongoing ImmuneRACE study (first 160 participants) plus 1,254 subjects from 6 global collaborators. The sample metadata nearly always contained a de-identified subject ID, COVID-19 status, age in years and sex. Where HLA class I and class II types were available, the types were taken from metadata supplied by the sample provider, not from assay-based typing. Overall study outcomes, separate from this receptor: How much clinical and demographic metadata was included differed by source and by participant, and the metadata was provided uncurated.

To note about this clone: The target of this receptor is not known. No base quality values were provided; no much bigger clone lies one nucleotide off.

The germline V gene specifies ENHRY as CDR1 and SYGVKD as CDR2. From the cysteine up to the phenylalanine, the CDR3 has a length of 14 residues. Just CDR3 DNA is preserved here, 42 bases in frame from base 1. V is shortened by 9 bases, J by 0 bases, and the region joining them spans 12 bases. TCRbeta CDR3 regions were amplified from genomic DNA using the immunoSEQ Assay, a bias-controlled multiplex PCR. In the original analysis: The number of nucleated cells in each sample was estimated by amplification of reference gene primers within the assay. To quantify the absolute abundance of each unique TCRbeta CDR3 rearrangement, sequence reads were collapsed and filtered. For each sample, productive Simpson clonality was calculated as the square root of Simpson's diversity index over productive rearrangements. This is the immuneACCESS table as TCRdb keeps it, with only in-frame sequences that have V and J called. A part of the clones is gone; compared with another copy, unresolved V genes explain less than half, and the rest is unexplained. V and J calls and clone size follow that table, whereas D and trimming were derived from the DNA. The sample table shows tens of thousands of clones, and about 85% are seen once. The ten largest clonotypes hold 10% to 15% of the sample.

Whole blood was collected in K2EDTA tubes by collaborating institutions according to the institutions' own protocols. For TCRbeta analysis, collaborator samples were shipped as frozen whole blood, as isolated PBMCs, or as DNA extracted from either sample type. The chain was built from TRBV10-3 and TRBJ1-5; tentative D gene TRBD1, with 6 bases matching. The receptor was isolated from an elderly woman with acute or convalescent COVID-19. The sample comprised peripheral blood. The CDR3 in this case is CAIGTDSSNQPQHF. The sequence in DNA is TGTGCCATAGGCACGGACAGTAGCAATCAGCCCCAGCATTTT.